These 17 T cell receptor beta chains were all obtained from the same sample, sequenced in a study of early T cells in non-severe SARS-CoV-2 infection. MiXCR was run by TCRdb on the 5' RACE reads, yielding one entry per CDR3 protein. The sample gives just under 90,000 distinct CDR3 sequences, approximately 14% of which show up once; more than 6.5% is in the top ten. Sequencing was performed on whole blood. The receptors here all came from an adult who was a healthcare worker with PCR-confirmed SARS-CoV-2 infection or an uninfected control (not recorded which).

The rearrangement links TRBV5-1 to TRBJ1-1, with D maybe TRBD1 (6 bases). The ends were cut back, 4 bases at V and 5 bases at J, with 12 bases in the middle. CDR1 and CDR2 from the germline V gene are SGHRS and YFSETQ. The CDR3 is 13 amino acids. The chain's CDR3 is CASSLDSFTEAFF. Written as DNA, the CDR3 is TGCGCCAGCAGCCTGGACAGTTTTACTGAAGCTTTCTTT. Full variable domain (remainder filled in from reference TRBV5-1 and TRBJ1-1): KAGVTQTPRYLIKTRGQQVTLSCSPISGHRSVSWYQQTPGQGLQFLFEYFSETQRNKGNFPGRFSGRQFSNSRSEMNVSTLELGDSALYLCASSLDSFTEAFFGQGTRLTVV.

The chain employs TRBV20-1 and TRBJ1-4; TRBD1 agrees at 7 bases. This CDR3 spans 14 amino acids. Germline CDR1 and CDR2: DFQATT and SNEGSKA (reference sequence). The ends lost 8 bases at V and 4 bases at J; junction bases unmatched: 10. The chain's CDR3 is CSTTGRESNEKLFF. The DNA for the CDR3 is TGCAGTACGACAGGGCGAGAGAGTAATGAAAAACTGTTTTTT.

CDR3 protein: CSAPDLTSGNYEQYF. The CDR3 DNA sequence: TGCAGTGCCCCAGACCTGACTAGCGGTAACTACGAGCAGTACTTC. V gene TRBV20-1 combines with J gene TRBJ2-7; TRBD2 matches at 9 bases. The V gene end was trimmed by 6 bases and the J gene end by 3 bases; junction bases not matched to a gene: 12. Germline V lookup: CDR1 DFQATT, CDR2 SNEGSKA (reference sequence). The CDR3 extends over 15 amino acids.

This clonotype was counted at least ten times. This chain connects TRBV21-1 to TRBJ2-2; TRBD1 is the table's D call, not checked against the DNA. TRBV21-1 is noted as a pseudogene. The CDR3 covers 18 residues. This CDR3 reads CASSKWKGQGISPGELFF. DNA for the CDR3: TGTGCCAGCAGCAAATGGAAGGGACAGGGGATTTCCCCCGGGGAGCTGTTTTTT.

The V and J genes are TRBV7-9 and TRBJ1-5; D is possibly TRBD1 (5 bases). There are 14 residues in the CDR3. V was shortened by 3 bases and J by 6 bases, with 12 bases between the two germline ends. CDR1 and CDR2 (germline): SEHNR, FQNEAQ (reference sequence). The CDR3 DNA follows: TGTGCCAGCAGCTTGGCGGGGGACGGTCAGCCCCAGCATTTT. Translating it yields CASSLAGDGQPQHF.

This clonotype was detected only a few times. The CDR3 bases are TGTGCCAGCAGCCAAGTCGGCGCTAGCGGATACGAGCAGTACTTC. Its protein is CASSQVGASGYEQYF. This chain joins TRBV4-2 and TRBJ2-7; TRBD2 matches at 7 bases. The length of the CDR3 is 15 residues. Germline loops: CDR1 LGHNA, CDR2 YNFKEQ. V dropped 1 base and J dropped 4; count of bases not matched to a gene: 7.

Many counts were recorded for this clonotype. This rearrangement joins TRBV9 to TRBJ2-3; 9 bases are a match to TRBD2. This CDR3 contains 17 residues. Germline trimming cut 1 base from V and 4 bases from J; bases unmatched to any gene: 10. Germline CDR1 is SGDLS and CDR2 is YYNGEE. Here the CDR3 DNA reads TGTGCCAGCAGCGTACTAGCGGGAACGGTGAGACCAGATACGCAGTATTTT. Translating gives CASSVLAGTVRPDTQYF.

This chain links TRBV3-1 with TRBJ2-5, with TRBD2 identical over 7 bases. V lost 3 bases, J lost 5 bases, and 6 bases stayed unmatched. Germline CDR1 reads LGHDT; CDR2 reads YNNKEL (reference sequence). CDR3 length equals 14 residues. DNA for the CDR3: TGTGCCAGCAGCCACGCGGGAGTCGGGGAGACCCAGTACTTC. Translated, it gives CASSHAGVGETQYF.

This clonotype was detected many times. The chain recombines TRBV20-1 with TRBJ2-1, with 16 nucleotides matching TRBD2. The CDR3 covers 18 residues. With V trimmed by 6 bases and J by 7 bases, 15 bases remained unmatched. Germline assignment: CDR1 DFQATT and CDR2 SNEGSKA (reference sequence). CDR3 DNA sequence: TGCAGTGCCAGCCGGGGACTAGCGGGAGGGCGGGCCCCTAATGAGCAGTTCTTC. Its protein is CSASRGLAGGRAPNEQFF.

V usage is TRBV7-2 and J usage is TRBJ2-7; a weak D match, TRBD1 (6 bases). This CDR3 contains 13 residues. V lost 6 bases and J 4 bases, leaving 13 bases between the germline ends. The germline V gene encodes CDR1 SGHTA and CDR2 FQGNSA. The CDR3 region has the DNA TGTGCCAGCAGTAGAGTCCAGGGGTACGAGCAGTACTTC. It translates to CASSRVQGYEQYF. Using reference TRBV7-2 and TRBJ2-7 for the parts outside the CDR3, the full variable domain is GAGVSQSPSNKVTEKGKDVELRCDPISGHTALYWYRQSLGQGLEFLIYFQGNSAPDKSGLPSDRFSAERTGGSVSTLTIQRTQQEDSAVYLCASSRVQGYEQYFGPGTRLTVT.

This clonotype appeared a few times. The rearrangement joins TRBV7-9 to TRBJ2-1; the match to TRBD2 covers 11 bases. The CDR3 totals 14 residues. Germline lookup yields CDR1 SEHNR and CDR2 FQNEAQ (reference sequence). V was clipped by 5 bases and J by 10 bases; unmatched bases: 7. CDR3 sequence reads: CASSTPGLAGEQFF. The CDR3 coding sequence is TGTGCCAGCAGCACCCCTGGACTAGCGGGCGAGCAGTTCTTC.

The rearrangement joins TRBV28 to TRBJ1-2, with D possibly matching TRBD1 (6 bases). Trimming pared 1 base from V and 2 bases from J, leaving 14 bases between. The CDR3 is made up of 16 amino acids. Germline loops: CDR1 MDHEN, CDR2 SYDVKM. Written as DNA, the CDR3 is TGTGCCAGCAGTTTATTGCGGGGGCAATGGAACTATGGCTACACCTTC. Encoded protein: CASSLLRGQWNYGYTF.

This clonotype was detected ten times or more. The CDR3 DNA reads as TGTGCCAGCAGCTTTATGCCAGGGCCATCCAACACTGAAGCTTTCTTT. Its translation is CASSFMPGPSNTEAFF. The chain has TRBV7-3 and TRBJ1-1; D might be TRBD1 (5 bases). V lost 3 bases and J 2 bases, leaving 16 bases between the germline ends. The CDR3 has 16 residues. CDR1 is SGHTA and CDR2 is FQGTGA in the germline V gene.

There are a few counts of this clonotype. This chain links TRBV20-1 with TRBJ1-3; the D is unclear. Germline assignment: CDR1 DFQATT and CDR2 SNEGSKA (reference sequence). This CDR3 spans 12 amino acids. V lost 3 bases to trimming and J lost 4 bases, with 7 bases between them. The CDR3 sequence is CSARAPGNTIYF. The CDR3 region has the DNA TGCAGTGCTAGGGCTCCCGGAAACACCATATATTTT.

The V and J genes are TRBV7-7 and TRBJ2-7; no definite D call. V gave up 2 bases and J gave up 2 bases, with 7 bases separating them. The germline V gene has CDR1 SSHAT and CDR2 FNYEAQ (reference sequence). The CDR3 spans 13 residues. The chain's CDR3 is CASSLHEAYEQYF. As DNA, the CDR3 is TGTGCCAGCAGCTTACACGAAGCCTACGAGCAGTACTTC.

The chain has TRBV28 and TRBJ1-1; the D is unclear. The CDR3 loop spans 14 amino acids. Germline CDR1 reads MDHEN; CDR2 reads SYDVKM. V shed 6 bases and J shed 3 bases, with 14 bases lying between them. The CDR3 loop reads CASSPGGGDTEAFF. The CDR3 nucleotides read TGTGCCAGCAGCCCCGGAGGTGGCGACACTGAAGCTTTCTTT.

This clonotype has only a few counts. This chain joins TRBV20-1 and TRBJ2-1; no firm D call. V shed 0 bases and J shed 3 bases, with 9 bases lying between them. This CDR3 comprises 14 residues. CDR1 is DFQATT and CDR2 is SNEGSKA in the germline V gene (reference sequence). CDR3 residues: CSARDGMGYNEQFF. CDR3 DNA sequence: TGCAGTGCTAGAGATGGCATGGGCTACAATGAGCAGTTCTTC.